The 12 T cell receptor beta chains given below trace back to one sample, sequenced in a study of T cell responses to AZD1222 COVID-19 vaccine. Repertoires were generated with immunoSEQ multiplex PCR, while TCRdb's copy carries only in-frame clones and drops some. The data hold approximately 190,000 clones, with 85% to 95% observed a single time. The sequenced sample was peripheral blood, obtained 28 days after the second AZD1222 dose. The receptors originated from an adult who received the AZD1222 COVID-19 vaccine.

The V call is TRBV10-3, the J call TRBJ2-7; TRBD1 aligns across 10 bases. Germline CDR1 ENHRY, CDR2 SYGVKD. CDR3 size: 15 residues. V shed 4 bases and J 5 bases; nucleotides not matched to a gene: 8. CDR3 coding DNA: TGTGCCATCAGTGGAGGGACAGGGGCTGGCAACGAGCAGTACTTC. Translation: CAISGGTGAGNEQYF.

The chain couples TRBV28 to TRBJ2-7; 9 nucleotides line up with TRBD2. The ends lost 6 bases at V and 2 bases at J; junction bases unmatched: 8. CDR1 is MDHEN, CDR2 SYDVKM, per germline. The CDR3 covers 15 residues. CDR3 in amino acids: CASSVSGGPTYEQYF. CDR3 DNA: TGTGCCAGCAGCGTAAGCGGGGGGCCTACCTACGAGCAGTACTTC.

The chain employs TRBV5-5 and TRBJ1-6, with TRBD1 identical over 9 bases. CDR3 size: 15 residues. The germline V gene encodes CDR1 SGHKS and CDR2 YYEKEE (reference sequence). Germline trimming cut 4 bases from V and 10 bases from J; bases unmatched to any gene: 9. The CDR3 loop reads CASSITGGRISPLHF. For the CDR3, the DNA is TGTGCCAGCAGCATAACAGGGGGCAGGATCTCACCCCTCCACTTT.

This clone has only a few counts. The V call is TRBV28, the J call TRBJ1-6; D gene uncertain. The CDR3 is 13 residues long. From germline, CDR1 is MDHEN and CDR2 SYDVKM. V dropped 5 bases and J dropped 7 bases, with 9 bases sitting between them. The CDR3 is CASSTDQNSPLHF. Written as DNA, the CDR3 is TGTGCCAGCAGTACCGATCAGAATTCACCCCTCCACTTT. Filled out from reference TRBV28 and TRBJ1-6, the complete variable domain reads DVKVTQSSRYLVKRTGEKVFLECVQDMDHENMFWYRQDPGLGLRLIYFSYDVKMKEKGDIPEGYSVSREKKERFSLILESASTNQTSMYLCASSTDQNSPLHFGNGTRLTVT.

This clone was seen a few times. V gene TRBV11-2 combines with J gene TRBJ1-6; the D gene is possibly TRBD1 (6 bases). The CDR3 is 14 residues long. V lost 3 bases, J lost 10 bases, and 13 bases lay in between. Germline V CDR1 and CDR2: SGHAT, FQNNGV. The CDR3 bases are TGTGCCAGCAGCTTGGGGGCAGGGAGCTCACCCCTCCACTTT. Its translation: CASSLGAGSSPLHF.

The DNA of the CDR3 is TGTGCCAGCACCCCCCCCGCGGGACAGTCAAGCACAGATACGCAGTATTTT. This translates into CASTPPAGQSSTDTQYF. The chain has TRBV28 and TRBJ2-3, with D possibly matching TRBD1 (7 bases). Trimming took off 7 bases at V and 0 bases at J, with 20 bases between the two ends. There are 17 residues in the CDR3. From germline, CDR1 is MDHEN and CDR2 SYDVKM. Combining the CDR3 with reference TRBV28 and TRBJ2-3 gives the whole variable domain DVKVTQSSRYLVKRTGEKVFLECVQDMDHENMFWYRQDPGLGLRLIYFSYDVKMKEKGDIPEGYSVSREKKERFSLILESASTNQTSMYLCASTPPAGQSSTDTQYFGPGTRLTVL.

The chain has TRBV7-9 and TRBJ1-1, with D unclear. Germline CDR1 is SEHNR and CDR2 is FQNEAQ (reference sequence). This CDR3 comprises 13 residues. Trimming removed 2 bases at V and 5 bases at J, with 9 bases between. The CDR3 is CASSLLASTEAFF. CDR3 DNA: TGTGCCAGCAGCTTATTGGCGAGTACTGAAGCTTTCTTT.

This clone was recorded once. The rearrangement joins TRBV28 to TRBJ2-7, with D possibly being TRBD1 (5 bases). From germline, CDR1 is MDHEN and CDR2 SYDVKM. The CDR3 is made up of 11 amino acids. V lost 7 bases and J 4 bases, leaving 8 bases between the germline ends. CDR3 nucleotides: TGTGCCAGCAACGGACAATACGAGCAGTACTTC. This translates into CASNGQYEQYF.

This chain joins TRBV6-6 and TRBJ1-1; D is undetermined. With 2 bases removed from V and 3 bases from J, the gap between germline ends came to 7 bases. This CDR3 spans 13 amino acids. CDR1 MNHNY and CDR2 SVGAGI come from the germline V gene (reference sequence). This CDR3 reads CASSYLEDTEAFF. The CDR3 DNA sequence: TGTGCCAGCAGTTACCTGGAAGACACTGAAGCTTTCTTT.

The chain employs TRBV7-2 and TRBJ2-3; D remains ambiguous. The V gene's germline CDR1 is SGHTA and CDR2 FQGNSA. V was clipped by 2 bases and J by 0 bases, with 12 bases between them. The CDR3 is 16 amino acids. The CDR3 loop is CASSLRGSTSTDTQYF. CDR3 DNA: TGTGCCAGCAGCTTACGAGGAAGTACTAGCACAGATACGCAGTATTTT.

The chain combines TRBV12-3 or TRBV12-4 with TRBJ2-7, with no clear D. V dropped 3 bases and J dropped 0 bases, with 6 bases sitting between them. The CDR3 contains 13 residues. CDR3 sequence (DNA): TGTGCCAGCAGTTTCGGGTCCTCCTACGAGCAGTACTTC. This encodes CASSFGSSYEQYF.

The chain carries TRBV11-2 and TRBJ1-2, with D possibly being TRBD1 (5 bases). CDR3 length: 13 amino acids. Germline loops: CDR1 SGHAT, CDR2 FQNNGV. Trimming shortened V by 5 bases and J by 5 bases, and 12 bases separated the two germline ends. CDR3 in DNA: TGTGCCAGCAGCGCAAGACAGAGATATGGCTACACCTTC. Amino acid sequence: CASSARQRYGYTF.